Shown below are 17 T cell receptor beta chains from a single sample sequenced in a study of blood T cell repertoires in COVID-19. Method: immunoSEQ multiplex PCR; TCRdb's copy keeps in-frame clones and lacks some. The sample has 100,000 to 120,000 clones, less than 75% seen once. The sequencing input was peripheral blood. The origin of the receptors is a woman aged 40 to 50 with acute or convalescent COVID-19.

The chain is built from TRBV29-1 and TRBJ2-7; the match to TRBD1 covers 10 bases. V shed 4 bases and J 3 bases; nucleotides not matched to a gene: 6. Germline V gene data show CDR1 as SQVTM and CDR2 as ANQGSEA. This CDR3 is built from 14 residues. As DNA, the CDR3 is TGCAGCGTTGTCAGGGACAGGGGTTACTACGAGCAGTACTTC. This codes for CSVVRDRGYYEQYF.

This rearrangement joins TRBV6-5 to TRBJ1-3; maybe TRBD1 (5 bases). The CDR3 sequence is 13 residues long. V dropped 4 bases and J dropped 4 bases, with 8 bases sitting between them. CDR1 is MNHEY and CDR2 is SVGAGI in the germline V gene. The CDR3 sequence: CASSSGLGNTIYF. The CDR3 DNA follows: TGTGCCAGCAGTTCGGGACTCGGAAACACCATATATTTT.

A few counts support this clone. This chain links TRBV5-3 with TRBJ2-7; the D is unclear. TRBV5-3 is classed as an ORF, of uncertain function. V was shortened by 0 bases and J by 2 bases, with 6 bases between the two germline ends. The CDR3 has 13 amino acids. The DNA of the CDR3 is TGTGCCAGAAGCTTGGGGGCGCCCTACGAGCAGTACTTC. Translating gives CARSLGAPYEQYF.

The genes are TRBV19 and TRBJ2-7; the D is unclear. There are 12 residues in the CDR3. Germline V lookup: CDR1 LNHDA, CDR2 SQIVND (reference sequence). V gave up 8 bases and J gave up 6 bases, with 14 bases separating them. CDR3 sequence reads: CASGLYGGEQYF. The CDR3 nucleotides read TGTGCCAGTGGCCTTTATGGTGGCGAGCAGTACTTC.

The gene calls are TRBV28 and TRBJ1-2; no definite D call. The germline V and J ends were trimmed by 3 bases and 5 bases, with 4 bases remaining between them. This CDR3 has 11 amino acids. Looked up from germline, CDR1 is MDHEN and CDR2 is SYDVKM. This chain's CDR3 is CASSLAYGYTF. CDR3 sequence (DNA): TGTGCCAGCAGTTTGGCTTATGGCTACACCTTC.

This clone was detected once. This chain connects TRBV25-1 to TRBJ1-1; tentative D call: TRBD1 (5 bases). Trimming took 1 base from V and 3 from J, leaving 9 bases between them. This CDR3 has 14 amino acids. CDR1 and CDR2 (germline): MGHDK, SYGVNS. The CDR3 reads CASSEWGGDTEAFF. CDR3 nucleotide sequence: TGTGCCAGCAGTGAATGGGGGGGTGACACTGAAGCTTTCTTT.

The chain links TRBV28 to TRBJ2-1, with 10 bases that match TRBD2. The CDR3 extends over 14 amino acids. Looked up from germline, CDR1 is MDHEN and CDR2 is SYDVKM. V shed 8 bases, J shed 8 bases, and the junction held 9 bases outside the gene matches. The CDR3 region is CASQKAGGGDEQFF. CDR3 nucleotide sequence: TGTGCCAGCCAGAAAGCGGGGGGGGGCGATGAGCAGTTCTTC.

The chain couples TRBV15 to TRBJ2-5; D possibly corresponds to TRBD2 (5 bases). Germline V gene sequence: CDR1 LNHNV, CDR2 YYDKDF (reference sequence). The CDR3 length is 15 residues. V was trimmed by 3 bases and J by 9 bases, leaving 20 bases between them. CDR3 bases: TGTGCCACCAGCAGGGACCGGGCCCCCGAGGAGGCCCAGTACTTC. Protein sequence: CATSRDRAPEEAQYF.

This clone was seen once. Here the CDR3 DNA reads TGTGCCAGCAGTCCCCCGGGGGTAGCGTGGCAGTACTTC. This sequence encodes CASSPPGVAWQYF. The V gene is TRBV28, the J gene TRBJ2-5; maybe TRBD2 (6 bases). Germline loops: CDR1 MDHEN, CDR2 SYDVKM. V dropped 5 bases and J dropped 11 bases, with 18 bases sitting between them. The CDR3 has 13 amino acids.

The CDR3, as DNA: TGTGCCACCAGTGATAGCAGCACAGGGGTATTACAGCCCCAGCATTTT. The encoded protein is CATSDSSTGVLQPQHF. The chain combines TRBV24-1 with TRBJ1-5; 7 positions agree with TRBD1. The germline gives CDR1 KGHDR, CDR2 SFDVKD. The CDR3 is made up of 16 amino acids. V shed 3 bases and J 7 bases; nucleotides not matched to a gene: 11.

Comment on this clone: The sample has other DNA sequences that encode this CDR3 too. This chain joins TRBV29-1 and TRBJ2-3; TRBD1 aligns across 11 bases. Germline trimming cut 3 bases from V and 4 bases from J; bases unmatched to any gene: 3. Germline V gives CDR1 SQVTM, CDR2 ANQGSEA. The CDR3 totals 14 residues. The CDR3 protein is CSVEGGQGADTQYF. Written as DNA, the CDR3 is TGCAGCGTTGAGGGGGGACAGGGGGCAGATACGCAGTATTTT.

The chain combines TRBV6-5 with TRBJ2-2; D is perhaps TRBD1 (6 bases). The CDR3 is 15 amino acids. CDR1 is MNHEY, CDR2 SVGAGI, per germline. The V and J ends lost 5 bases and 4 bases respectively, with 14 bases between them. This CDR3 is CASSLRTATTGELFF. In DNA, the CDR3 is TGTGCCAGCAGTCTACGGACAGCAACCACCGGGGAGCTGTTTTTT.

The V and J genes are TRBV7-9 and TRBJ1-1; D is unclear. Looked up from germline, CDR1 is SEHNR and CDR2 is FQNEAQ (reference sequence). The ends were cut back, 1 base at V and 6 bases at J, with 9 bases in the middle. CDR3 length: 13 amino acids. CDR3 in amino acids: CASSLEGVAEAFF. In nucleotides, the CDR3 is TGTGCCAGCAGCTTAGAGGGAGTGGCTGAAGCTTTCTTT.

The chain carries TRBV6-5 and TRBJ2-7; TRBD1 matches at 7 bases. Germline V gives CDR1 MNHEY, CDR2 SVGAGI. V gave up 0 bases and J gave up 5 bases; unmatched junction bases: 10. The CDR3 length is 16 residues. CDR3 in DNA: TGTGCCAGCAGTTACTCGATGTACCAGGGGGTCGACGAGCAGTACTTC. Translated: CASSYSMYQGVDEQYF.

The J gene is TRBJ2-6, the V gene TRBV6-4, with TRBD1 identical over 8 bases. V lost 5 bases to trimming and J lost 2 bases; unmatched junction nucleotides: 2. Germline V CDR1 and CDR2: MRHNA, SNTAGT. The CDR3 covers 15 residues. The CDR3 region is CASSSGGAGANVLTF. CDR3 nucleotide sequence: TGTGCCAGCAGTTCAGGGGGCGCTGGGGCCAACGTCCTGACTTTC.

The chain uses TRBV5-4 and TRBJ1-3; 7 nucleotides align to TRBD1. Germline V gene lookup returns CDR1 SGHNT and CDR2 YYREEE (reference sequence). The ends lost 4 bases at V and 0 bases at J; junction bases unmatched: 7. The CDR3 contains 16 residues. CDR3 sequence reads: CASSGGTATSGNTIYF. The CDR3 bases are TGTGCCAGCAGCGGCGGGACAGCCACCTCTGGAAACACCATATATTTT. The entire variable domain, with the rest obtained from reference TRBV5-4 and TRBJ1-3, is as follows: ETGVTQSPTHLIKTRGQQVTLRCSSQSGHNTVSWYQQALGQGPQFIFQYYREEENGRGNFPPRFSGLQFPNYSSELNVNALELDDSALYLCASSGGTATSGNTIYFGEGSWLTVV.

V is TRBV13 and J is TRBJ1-3, with D tentatively TRBD1 (5 bases). The CDR3 has 14 amino acids. Between the trimmed V and J ends, which lost 5 bases and 0 bases, there was a span of 8 bases. The germline gives CDR1 PRHDT, CDR2 FYEKMQ (reference sequence). DNA for the CDR3: TGTGCCAGCAGCCGGGGGATCTCTGGAAACACCATATATTTT. It codes for CASSRGISGNTIYF.